The 8 T cell receptor beta chains below were found in one sample sequenced in a study of blood T cell repertoires in COVID-19 (dated by TCRdb to 2019 to 2021). The library was prepared using the immunoSEQ multiplex PCR assay. TCRdb obtained this table from immuneACCESS and retained in-frame rearrangements with V and J assigned. These tables miss some clones; where compared with another copy, unresolved V genes account for less than half of the shortfall, and the remainder is unexplained. Present in this sample are approximately 25,000 clones, roughly 80% of which were seen just once. Approximately 64% of the sample belongs to the ten largest clones. The material sequenced was peripheral blood. The receptors derive from an elderly woman with acute or convalescent COVID-19.

The chain combines TRBV5-1 with TRBJ1-1, with 9 bases aligning to TRBD1. The germline V gene encodes CDR1 SGHRS and CDR2 YFSETQ. The CDR3 loop spans 15 amino acids. The ends lost 4 bases at V and 5 bases at J; junction bases unmatched: 9. CDR3 region: CASSDVQGAQTEAFF. DNA of the CDR3: TGCGCCAGCAGCGACGTACAGGGGGCGCAAACTGAAGCTTTCTTT.

The chain has TRBV7-3 and TRBJ2-1, with D possibly being TRBD1 (5 bases). Trimming took 5 bases from V and 9 from J, leaving 14 bases between them. The CDR3 has 13 residues. Germline V gene data show CDR1 as SGHTA and CDR2 as FQGTGA. The CDR3 loop reads CASSPKRRGEQFF. CDR3 sequence (DNA): TGTGCCAGCAGCCCAAAGAGAAGGGGTGAGCAGTTCTTC.

In its sample, this clone was seen once. The J gene is TRBJ2-3, the V gene TRBV5-4, with a tentative D call TRBD2 (7 bases). In germline, CDR1 is SGHNT, CDR2 YYREEE (reference sequence). Trimming shortened V by 3 bases and J by 3 bases, and 14 bases separated the two germline ends. This CDR3 region has 15 residues. The CDR3 sequence: CASSSQGGGTDTQYF. The CDR3 bases are TGTGCCAGCAGCTCACAGGGAGGGGGTACAGATACGCAGTATTTT.

CDR3 DNA: TGTGCCAGCAGCGTAGAGGCGGGGCACACCGGGGACTACGAGCAGTACTTC. Its translation is CASSVEAGHTGDYEQYF. V and J are TRBV9 and TRBJ2-7; tentatively, D is TRBD2 (6 bases). In germline, CDR1 is SGDLS, CDR2 YYNGEE. V was trimmed by 0 bases and J by 3 bases, leaving 19 bases between them. The CDR3 is 17 residues long.

The chain is built from TRBV30 and TRBJ1-2; 7 bases fit TRBD1. Germline loops: CDR1 GTSNPN, CDR2 SVGIG (reference sequence). Unmatched junction bases numbered 3, after V lost 3 bases and J lost 2 bases. CDR3 size: 13 residues. CDR3 coding DNA: TGTGCCTGGAGCGGGACAGAGAACTATGGCTACACCTTC. Its translation: CAWSGTENYGYTF. The entire variable domain, with the rest obtained from reference TRBV30 and TRBJ1-2, is as follows: SQTIHQWPATLVQPVGSPLSLECTVEGTSNPNLYWYRQAAGRGLQLLFYSVGIGQISSEVPQNLSASRPQDRQFILSSKKLLLSDSGFYLCAWSGTENYGYTFGSGTRLTVV.

V and J are TRBV19 and TRBJ1-1; D is undetermined. The CDR3 spans 13 residues. In germline, CDR1 is LNHDA, CDR2 SQIVND (reference sequence). Between the trimmed V and J ends, which lost 3 bases and 2 bases, there was a span of 7 bases. Here the CDR3 DNA reads TGTGCCAGTAGTATTTCCCTCAACACTGAAGCTTTCTTT. Protein: CASSISLNTEAFF.

This rearrangement joins TRBV5-8 to TRBJ1-5, with D unresolved. The CDR3 length is 14 residues. Trimming took off 1 base at V and 0 bases at J, with 5 bases between the two ends. In germline, CDR1 is SGHTS, CDR2 YDEGEE. The CDR3 is CASSLLNSNQPQHF. The CDR3 DNA reads as TGTGCCAGCAGCTTGCTTAATAGCAATCAGCCCCAGCATTTT.

As DNA, the CDR3 is TGTGCCAGCAGCTCCGGCAGGGGTGGGCAGCCCCAGCATTTT. Its protein is CASSSGRGGQPQHF. The rearrangement links TRBV5-8 to TRBJ1-5; D possibly corresponds to TRBD1 (6 bases). The CDR3 is 14 residues long. CDR1 and CDR2 from the germline V gene are SGHTS and YDEGEE. Trimming pared 3 bases from V and 7 bases from J, leaving 14 bases between.